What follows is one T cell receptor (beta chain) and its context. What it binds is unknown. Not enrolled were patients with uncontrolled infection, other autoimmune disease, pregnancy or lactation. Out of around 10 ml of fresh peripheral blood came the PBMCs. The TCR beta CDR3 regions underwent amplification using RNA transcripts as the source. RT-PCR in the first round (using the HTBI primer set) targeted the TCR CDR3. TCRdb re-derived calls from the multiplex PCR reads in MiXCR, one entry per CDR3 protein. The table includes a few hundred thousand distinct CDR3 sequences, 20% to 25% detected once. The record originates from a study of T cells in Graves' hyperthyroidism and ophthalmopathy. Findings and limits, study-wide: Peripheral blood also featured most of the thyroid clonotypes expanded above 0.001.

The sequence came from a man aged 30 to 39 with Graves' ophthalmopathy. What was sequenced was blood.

The CDR3 DNA reads TGTGCCAGCAGTTTAGCCAGAGGCACCATATATTTT. Translating it yields CASSLARGTIYF. This sequence joins TRBV12-3 or TRBV12-4 and TRBJ1-3, with D hard to call. Trimming cost V 0 bases and J 9 bases, with 6 bases left between them. The CDR3 runs 12 residues.